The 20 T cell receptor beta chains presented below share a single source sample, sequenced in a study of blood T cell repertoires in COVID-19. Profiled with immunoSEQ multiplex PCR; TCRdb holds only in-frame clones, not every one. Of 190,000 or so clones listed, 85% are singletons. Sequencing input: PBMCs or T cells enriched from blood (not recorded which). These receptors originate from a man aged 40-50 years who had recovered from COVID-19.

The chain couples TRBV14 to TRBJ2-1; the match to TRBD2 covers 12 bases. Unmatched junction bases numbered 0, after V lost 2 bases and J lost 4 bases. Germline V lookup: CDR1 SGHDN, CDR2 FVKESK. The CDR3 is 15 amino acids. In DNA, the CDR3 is TGTGCCAGCAGCCAACTAGCGGGAGGGTACAATGAGCAGTTCTTC. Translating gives CASSQLAGGYNEQFF.

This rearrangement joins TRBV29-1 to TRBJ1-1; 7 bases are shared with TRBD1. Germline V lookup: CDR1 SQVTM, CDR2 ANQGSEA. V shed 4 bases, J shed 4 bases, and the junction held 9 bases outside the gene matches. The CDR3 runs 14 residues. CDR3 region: CSVAPQGLTTEAFF. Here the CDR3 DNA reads TGCAGCGTTGCACCACAGGGGCTTACCACTGAAGCTTTCTTT.

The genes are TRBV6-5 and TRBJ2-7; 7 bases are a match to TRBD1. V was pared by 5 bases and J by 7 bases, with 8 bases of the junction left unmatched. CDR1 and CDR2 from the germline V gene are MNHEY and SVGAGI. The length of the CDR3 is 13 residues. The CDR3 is CASSNRQGREQYF. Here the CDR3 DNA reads TGTGCCAGCAGTAATCGACAGGGTCGGGAGCAGTACTTC.

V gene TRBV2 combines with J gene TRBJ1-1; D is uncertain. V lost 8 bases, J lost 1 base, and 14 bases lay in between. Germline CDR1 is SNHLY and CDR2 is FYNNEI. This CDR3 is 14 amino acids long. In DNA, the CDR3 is TGTGCCAGCGGAGTGACTGGGAGGAACACTGAAGCTTTCTTT. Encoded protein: CASGVTGRNTEAFF.

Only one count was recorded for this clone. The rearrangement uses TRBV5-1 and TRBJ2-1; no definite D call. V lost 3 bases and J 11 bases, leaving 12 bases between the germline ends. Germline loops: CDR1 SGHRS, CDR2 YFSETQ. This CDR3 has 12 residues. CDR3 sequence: CASSWSGGQQFF. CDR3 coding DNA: TGCGCCAGCAGCTGGTCAGGTGGCCAGCAGTTCTTC.

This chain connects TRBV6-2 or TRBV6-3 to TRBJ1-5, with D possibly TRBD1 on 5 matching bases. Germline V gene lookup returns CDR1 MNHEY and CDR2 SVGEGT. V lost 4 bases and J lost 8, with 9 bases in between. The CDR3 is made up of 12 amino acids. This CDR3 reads CASSSREEPQHF. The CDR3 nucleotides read TGTGCCAGCAGTTCCAGGGAGGAGCCCCAGCATTTT.

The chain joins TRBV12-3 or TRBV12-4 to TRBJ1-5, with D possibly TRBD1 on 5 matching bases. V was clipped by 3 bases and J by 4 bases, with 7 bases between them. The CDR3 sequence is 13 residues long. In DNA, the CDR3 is TGTGCCAGCAGTTTGACAGATAATCAGCCCCAGCATTTT. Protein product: CASSLTDNQPQHF.

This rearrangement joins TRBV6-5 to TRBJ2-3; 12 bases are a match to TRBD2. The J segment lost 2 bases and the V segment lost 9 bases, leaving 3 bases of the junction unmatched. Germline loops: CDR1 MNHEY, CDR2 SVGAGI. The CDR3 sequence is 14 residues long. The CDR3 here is CASLAGGTTDTQYF. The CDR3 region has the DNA TGTGCCAGTCTAGCGGGAGGGACCACAGATACGCAGTATTTT.

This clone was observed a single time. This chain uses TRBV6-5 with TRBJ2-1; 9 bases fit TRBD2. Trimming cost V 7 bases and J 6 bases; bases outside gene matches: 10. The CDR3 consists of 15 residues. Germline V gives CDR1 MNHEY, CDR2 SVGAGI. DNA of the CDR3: TGTGCCAGCAACCACGGGACTAGCAGTTCCAATGAGCAGTTCTTC. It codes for CASNHGTSSSNEQFF.

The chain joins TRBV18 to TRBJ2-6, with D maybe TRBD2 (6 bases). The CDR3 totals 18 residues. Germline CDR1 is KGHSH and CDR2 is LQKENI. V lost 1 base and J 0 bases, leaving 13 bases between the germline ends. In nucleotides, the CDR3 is TGTGCCAGCTCACCACTATCTGGAGGGGTCTCTGGGGCCAACGTCCTGACTTTC. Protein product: CASSPLSGGVSGANVLTF.

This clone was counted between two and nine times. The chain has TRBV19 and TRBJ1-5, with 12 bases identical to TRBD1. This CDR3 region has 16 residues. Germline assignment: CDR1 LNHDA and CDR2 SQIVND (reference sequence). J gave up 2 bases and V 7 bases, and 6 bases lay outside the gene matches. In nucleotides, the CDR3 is TGTGCCAGTATCGGGACAGGGGGCGTCGGCAATCAGCCCCAGCATTTT. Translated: CASIGTGGVGNQPQHF.

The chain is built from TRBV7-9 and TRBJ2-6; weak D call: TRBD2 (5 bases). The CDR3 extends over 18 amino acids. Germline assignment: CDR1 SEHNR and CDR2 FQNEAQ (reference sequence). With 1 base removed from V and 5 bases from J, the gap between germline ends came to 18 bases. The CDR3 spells CASSLGTPAGRRANVLTF. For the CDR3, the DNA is TGTGCCAGCAGCTTAGGGACTCCGGCCGGAAGGAGGGCCAACGTCCTGACTTTC.

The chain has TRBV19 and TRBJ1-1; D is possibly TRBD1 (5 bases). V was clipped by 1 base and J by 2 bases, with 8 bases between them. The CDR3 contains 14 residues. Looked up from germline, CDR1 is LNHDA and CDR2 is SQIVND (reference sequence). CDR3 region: CASSIAGGNTEAFF. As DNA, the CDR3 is TGTGCCAGTAGTATAGCGGGGGGAAACACTGAAGCTTTCTTT.

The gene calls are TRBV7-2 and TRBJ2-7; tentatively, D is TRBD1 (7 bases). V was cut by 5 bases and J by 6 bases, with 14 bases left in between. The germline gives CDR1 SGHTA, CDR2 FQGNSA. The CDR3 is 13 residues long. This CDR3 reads CASSPRQGGEQYF. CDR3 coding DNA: TGTGCCAGCAGCCCAAGACAGGGAGGCGAGCAGTACTTC. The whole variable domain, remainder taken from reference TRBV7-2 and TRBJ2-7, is GAGVSQSPSNKVTEKGKDVELRCDPISGHTALYWYRQSLGQGLEFLIYFQGNSAPDKSGLPSDRFSAERTGGSVSTLTIQRTQQEDSAVYLCASSPRQGGEQYFGPGTRLTVT.

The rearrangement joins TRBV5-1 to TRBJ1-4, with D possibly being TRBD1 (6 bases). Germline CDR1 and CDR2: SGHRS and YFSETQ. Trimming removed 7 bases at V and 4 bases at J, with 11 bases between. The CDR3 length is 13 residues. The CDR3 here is CASRRQDNEKLFF. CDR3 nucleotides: TGCGCCAGCCGACGACAGGATAATGAAAAACTGTTTTTT.

As DNA, the CDR3 is TGTGCCAGCAGCTTAGCACTAGCGGGAGCGTCAGATACGCAGTATTTT. As protein: CASSLALAGASDTQYF. The J gene is TRBJ2-3, the V gene TRBV7-6; 11 bases fit TRBD2. This CDR3 spans 16 amino acids. Germline assignment: CDR1 SGHVS and CDR2 FNYEAQ. V shed 0 bases, J shed 4 bases, and the junction held 3 bases outside the gene matches.

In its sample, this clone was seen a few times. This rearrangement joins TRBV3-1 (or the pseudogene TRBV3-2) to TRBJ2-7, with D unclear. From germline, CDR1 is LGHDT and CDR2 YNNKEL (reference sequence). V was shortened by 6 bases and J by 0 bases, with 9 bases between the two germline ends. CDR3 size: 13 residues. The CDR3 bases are TGTGCCAGCAGTGTCGGAGACTCCTACGAGCAGTACTTC. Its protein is CASSVGDSYEQYF.

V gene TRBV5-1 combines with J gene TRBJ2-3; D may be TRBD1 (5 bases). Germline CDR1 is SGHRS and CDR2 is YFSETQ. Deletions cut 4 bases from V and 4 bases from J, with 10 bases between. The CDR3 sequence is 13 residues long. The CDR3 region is CASSVTGPDTQYF. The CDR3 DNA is TGCGCCAGCAGCGTCACAGGTCCAGATACGCAGTATTTT. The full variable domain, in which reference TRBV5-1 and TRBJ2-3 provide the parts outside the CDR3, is KAGVTQTPRYLIKTRGQQVTLSCSPISGHRSVSWYQQTPGQGLQFLFEYFSETQRNKGNFPGRFSGRQFSNSRSEMNVSTLELGDSALYLCASSVTGPDTQYFGPGTRLTVL.

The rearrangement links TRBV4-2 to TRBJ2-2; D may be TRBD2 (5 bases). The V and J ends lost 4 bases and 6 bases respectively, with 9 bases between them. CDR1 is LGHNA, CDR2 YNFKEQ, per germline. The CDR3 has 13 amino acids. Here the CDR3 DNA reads TGTGCCAGCAGCCCGGACTCGTCCGGGGAGCTGTTTTTT. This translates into CASSPDSSGELFF.

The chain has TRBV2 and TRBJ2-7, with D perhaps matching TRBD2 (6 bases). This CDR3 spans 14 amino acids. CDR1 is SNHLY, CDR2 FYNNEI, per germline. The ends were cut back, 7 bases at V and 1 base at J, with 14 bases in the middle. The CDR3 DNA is TGTGCCAGCATCCGGGACTCCCAATCCTACGAGCAGTACTTC. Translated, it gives CASIRDSQSYEQYF.